The rows below give T cell receptor beta chains drawn from one sample of a study of T cell responses to AZD1222 COVID-19 vaccine. TCRdb keeps only in-frame clones here, not all; method: immunoSEQ multiplex PCR. The table includes 90,000 to 120,000 clones, more than 70% detected once. The sample consisted of peripheral blood, taken on day 0 of AZD1222 vaccination. The receptors come from an adult in good health. Each CDR3 is given with its conserved first and last residue. The order of the fields is V gene, J gene, clone size, D gene, CDR3 protein, CDR3 DNA. D genes are given only for firm matches. Only part of the rows carry a size: once, few, many, or a class if the clone is expanded.

TRBV7-3	TRBJ1-6	.	TRBD1	CASSLEGQEYNSPLHF	TGTGCCAGCAGCTTAGAGGGACAGGAATATAATTCACCCCTCCACTTT
TRBV4-1	TRBJ2-5	.	.	CASSQAVQETQYF	TGCGCCAGCAGCCAAGCGGTCCAAGAGACCCAGTACTTC
TRBV27	TRBJ1-1	.	.	CASSLSGVVTEAFF	TGTGCCAGCAGTTTGTCAGGGGTAGTGACTGAAGCTTTCTTT
TRBV5-1	TRBJ1-1	.	TRBD1	CASSAGQGWAEAFF	TGCGCCAGCAGCGCTGGACAGGGGTGGGCTGAAGCTTTCTTT
TRBV7-9	TRBJ2-5	.	.	CASSFSSIKETQYF	TGTGCCAGCAGCTTCTCCTCAATTAAAGAGACCCAGTACTTC
TRBV28	TRBJ2-7	.	.	CASSLDTSYEQYF	TGTGCCAGCAGTTTGGATACGAGTTACGAGCAGTACTTC
TRBV11-3	TRBJ2-7	.	.	CASSLDSTGEAMEQYF	TGTGCCAGCAGCTTAGATTCAACTGGAGAGGCCATGGAGCAGTACTTC
TRBV28	TRBJ2-5	.	.	CASTTGSQETQYF	TGTGCCAGCACAACAGGGAGCCAAGAGACCCAGTACTTC
TRBV5-1	TRBJ2-7	few	.	CASSSERRGYEQYF	TGCGCCAGCAGCTCGGAGAGGAGGGGCTACGAGCAGTACTTC
TRBV28	TRBJ1-5	.	TRBD1	CASSGQGVNQPQHF	TGTGCCAGCAGTGGACAGGGAGTTAATCAGCCCCAGCATTTT
TRBV7-2	TRBJ1-1	once	.	CASSPNVGVGEAFF	TGTGCCAGCAGCCCTAACGTGGGGGTAGGTGAAGCTTTCTTT
TRBV5-1	TRBJ2-3	once	.	CASRREGADTQYF	TGCGCCAGCCGGAGGGAGGGGGCAGATACGCAGTATTTT
TRBV5-1	TRBJ2-3	.	TRBD1	CASSRSDRANTDTQYF	TGCGCCAGCAGCCGATCTGACAGGGCTAACACAGATACGCAGTATTTT
TRBV29-1	TRBJ1-1	.	.	CSVGGMGINPPDMNTEAFF	TGCAGCGTTGGTGGGATGGGGATTAACCCGCCGGATATGAACACTGAAGCTTTCTTT
TRBV5-1	TRBJ2-6	few	.	CASSFNSGANVLTF	TGCGCCAGCAGCTTTAACTCTGGGGCCAACGTCCTGACTTTC
TRBV15	TRBJ1-5	.	TRBD1	CATSGGDRVGNQPQHF	TGTGCCACCAGCGGAGGGGACAGGGTAGGCAATCAGCCCCAGCATTTT
TRBV20-1	TRBJ1-1	.	TRBD1	CSASRQGKVTEAFF	TGCAGTGCTAGTCGACAGGGAAAGGTCACTGAAGCTTTCTTT
TRBV5-1	TRBJ1-2	.	.	CASTSLGLYGYTF	TGCGCCAGCACCTCTCTGGGACTCTATGGCTACACCTTC
TRBV13	TRBJ1-1	.	.	CASSSKGAGNTEAFF	TGTGCCAGCAGCTCAAAAGGGGCGGGAAACACTGAAGCTTTCTTT
TRBV28	TRBJ2-5	.	.	CASTKAETQYF	TGTGCCAGCACCAAAGCCGAGACCCAGTACTTC
TRBV9	TRBJ1-5	.	.	CASSQTPQPNQPQHF	TGTGCCAGCAGCCAGACACCACAACCCAATCAGCCCCAGCATTTT
TRBV5-4	TRBJ1-2	.	.	CASSIYTGNYGYTF	TGTGCCAGCAGCATATACACAGGGAACTATGGCTACACCTTC
TRBV18	TRBJ2-7	.	.	CASSPGIPYEQYF	TGTGCCAGCTCACCCGGAATACCCTACGAGCAGTACTTC
TRBV4-3	TRBJ1-3	.	TRBD1	CASSQGGTGTKSTIYF	TGCGCCAGCAGCCAGGGGGGGACAGGGACTAAGAGCACCATATATTTT
TRBV28	TRBJ1-2	.	.	CASSFHDGYTF	TGTGCCAGCAGTTTCCATGATGGCTACACCTTC
TRBV27	TRBJ1-2	.	.	CASSSPSQGRPGYGYTF	TGTGCCAGCAGTTCCCCCTCCCAGGGGCGACCCGGGTATGGCTACACCTTC
TRBV28	TRBJ1-5	few	TRBD1	CASSARQGRNQPQHF	TGTGCCAGCAGTGCACGACAGGGGCGCAATCAGCCCCAGCATTTT
TRBV19	TRBJ1-2	.	.	CASSIGGGGVNYGYTF	TGTGCCAGTAGTATAGGCGGCGGGGGCGTAAACTATGGCTACACCTTC
TRBV5-4	TRBJ2-5	.	.	CASSPPTQETQYF	TGTGCCAGCAGCCCGCCGACGCAAGAGACCCAGTACTTC
TRBV6-1	TRBJ2-7	.	.	CASASRGYEQYF	TGTGCCAGCGCATCACGGGGCTACGAGCAGTACTTC
TRBV24-1	TRBJ2-3	once	.	CATSDSKRGTDTQYF	TGTGCCACCAGTGATTCAAAGAGGGGGACAGATACGCAGTATTTT
TRBV7-2	TRBJ2-5	.	.	CASSLVKETQYF	TGTGCCAGCAGCTTAGTTAAAGAGACCCAGTACTTC
TRBV28	TRBJ1-1	.	.	CASVPAGAMNTEAFF	TGTGCCAGCGTCCCGGCGGGGGCAATGAACACTGAAGCTTTCTTT
TRBV7-6	TRBJ2-7	.	TRBD1	CASSSRQGGEQYF	TGTGCCAGCAGCTCCCGACAGGGCGGAGAGCAGTACTTC
TRBV5-4	TRBJ1-2	.	.	CASSTDSNYGYTF	TGTGCCAGCAGCACGGACAGCAACTATGGCTACACCTTC
TRBV6-1	TRBJ1-2	.	TRBD1	CASSDTRQGTYNYGYTF	TGTGCCAGCAGTGACACACGACAGGGCACTTATAACTATGGCTACACCTTC
TRBV2	TRBJ1-2	.	TRBD1	CASRLQGLAEGYTF	TGTGCCAGCAGGCTACAGGGGCTAGCGGAGGGCTACACCTTC
TRBV5-6	TRBJ1-3	once	.	CASSSLQRQPGNTIYF	TGTGCCAGCAGCTCGCTCCAGAGACAGCCTGGAAACACCATATATTTT
TRBV7-9	TRBJ1-5	.	TRBD1	CASSADRAAAQPQHF	TGTGCCAGCAGCGCGGACAGGGCGGCGGCTCAGCCCCAGCATTTT
TRBV5-8	TRBJ2-7	.	.	CASSLLDEQYF	TGTGCCAGCAGCTTGCTCGACGAGCAGTACTTC